This T cell receptor beta chain appears in the sequencing data of a study of blood T cell repertoires in COVID-19. The germline gives CDR1 LGHNT, CDR2 FRNRAP. The junction had 13 bases not matched to a gene; V was cut back by 9 bases and J by 3 bases. The CDR3 sequence is 15 residues long. Clones were sequenced by immunoSEQ multiplex PCR, and TCRdb holds only the in-frame ones, with some missing. The table lists about 250,000 clones, 85% of them singletons, with around 6.4% in the top ten. The chain has TRBV12-5 and TRBJ2-7, with 8 bases matching TRBD2. Sequencing was performed on peripheral blood. The clonotype comes from a woman aged 60-75 years with active or convalescent COVID-19. As DNA, the CDR3 is TGTGCTAGCCGCCCCGGGGGGGGAACCTACTACGAGCAGTACTTC. Translation gives CASRPGGGTYYEQYF.